This passage covers 12 T cell receptor beta chains from one sample sequenced in a study of read filtering for tumor transcriptome and immune sequencing. This library used roughly 370 ng RNA and molecular barcoded adaptors spanning alpha/delta and beta/gamma chains. MiXCR, applied by TCRdb to the reads, yields one record per CDR3 protein. The sample yields some 38,000 distinct CDR3 sequences, approximately 10% seen once. Sequenced material: a population of CD138-negative cells sorted from bone marrow. These receptors were collected from a donor aged 40 or older with multiple myeloma.

In its sample, this clonotype was seen many times. The chain combines TRBV4-1 with TRBJ2-2, with unresolved D. Trimming left V 0 bases short and J 4 bases short, with 3 bases between. Germline V CDR1 and CDR2: MGHRA, YSYEKL. This CDR3 has 13 residues. The CDR3 DNA sequence: TGCGCCAGCAGCCAAGAGCGCACCGGGGAGCTGTTTTTT. Translating it yields CASSQERTGELFF.

In its sample, this clonotype was seen a few times. Being one base from a much bigger clone, this may be a read error. The gene calls are TRBV23-1 and TRBJ1-5, with D possibly TRBD1 on 5 matching bases. TRBV23-1 falls under the ORF class, with uncertain function. This CDR3 comprises 18 residues. The CDR3 reads CASRQSVGRDCSNQPQHF. The CDR3 DNA sequence: TGCGCCAGCAGGCAATCGGTGGGCAGGGACTGTAGCAATCAGCCCCAGCATTTT.

This clonotype was counted at least ten times. Sequence at one end of the junction differs from germline and may be a read error. J is TRBJ2-2 and V is TRBV7-6; 9 bases match TRBD2. The CDR3 extends over 13 amino acids. The germline gives CDR1 SGHVS, CDR2 FNYEAQ. The CDR3 bases are TGCGGTTGCGGGGGGGGCGACACCGGGGAGCTGTTTTTT. Encoded protein: CGCGGGDTGELFF.

This clonotype was observed a few times. The chain has TRBV27 and TRBJ2-3; 9 bases align to TRBD1. The germline V gene encodes CDR1 MNHEY and CDR2 SMNVEV (reference sequence). With V trimmed by 8 bases and J by 6 bases, 3 bases remained unmatched. The CDR3 length is 12 residues. The CDR3 loop is CASGTGLDTQYF. The CDR3 DNA follows: TGTGCCAGCGGGACAGGGCTCGATACGCAGTATTTT.

The table lists this clonotype with many counts. V is TRBV18 and J is TRBJ2-4; no clear D gene. Germline-derived CDR1 and CDR2 are KGHSH and LQKENI. V was clipped by 4 bases and J by 0 bases, with 7 bases between them. The CDR3 covers 14 residues. This CDR3 reads CASSLVVAKNIQYF. The CDR3 DNA follows: TGTGCCAGCTCACTGGTCGTAGCCAAAAACATTCAGTACTTC.

This clonotype was found many times. CDR3 region: CSARDLVGVSGANVLTF. The CDR3 nucleotides read TGCAGTGCTAGAGATCTGGTGGGAGTGAGTGGGGCCAACGTCCTGACTTTC. V is TRBV20-1 and J is TRBJ2-6; possible D gene TRBD2, 5 bases. Deletions cut 0 bases from V and 3 bases from J, with 15 bases between. Germline-derived CDR1 and CDR2 are DFQATT and SNEGSKA (reference sequence). The CDR3 runs to 17 residues.

Turning to this clonotype: This may arise from a read error, as a much more abundant clone is one base away. A read error is likely, as this CDR3 ends without the conserved phenylalanine or tryptophan. The chain links TRBV7-2 to TRBJ2-2; D not certain. Germline V lookup: CDR1 SGHTA, CDR2 FQGNSA. V was trimmed by 4 bases and J by 4 bases, leaving 13 bases between them. The CDR3 spans 15 residues. CDR3 sequence (DNA): TGTGCCAGCAGCTCAACTCCGCTTATCACCGGGGAGCTGTTTTTA. Its translation is CASSSTPLITGELFL.

This clonotype has a count of ten or more. V usage is TRBV13 and J usage is TRBJ2-3; TRBD1 might be the D (6 bases). V was trimmed by 8 bases and J by 1 base, leaving 13 bases between them. Germline CDR1 is PRHDT and CDR2 is FYEKMQ (reference sequence). The CDR3 is 14 residues long. Here the CDR3 reads CASYDRLGTDTQYF. CDR3 nucleotides: TGTGCCAGCTATGACAGGCTGGGCACAGATACGCAGTATTTT.

This clonotype was seen at least ten times. The J gene is TRBJ2-5, the V gene TRBV7-8; D remains ambiguous. CDR1 and CDR2 (germline): SGHVS, FQNEAQ. CDR3 size: 13 residues. Trimming took 5 bases from V and 2 from J, leaving 9 bases between them. Here the CDR3 DNA reads TGTGCCAGCAGCATCGAACAGCAAGAGACCCAGTACTTC. Translating it yields CASSIEQQETQYF.

By share, this clonotype ranks as medium-sized (0.01 to 0.1%). The rearrangement joins TRBV7-2 to TRBJ2-1, with TRBD2 identical over 8 bases. CDR1 is SGHTA, CDR2 FQGNSA, per germline. CDR3 length: 15 amino acids. V was pared by 5 bases and J by 0 bases, with 3 bases of the junction left unmatched. The CDR3 spells CASSRSGSSYNEQFF. DNA of the CDR3: TGTGCCAGCAGCCGCAGCGGGAGCTCCTACAATGAGCAGTTCTTC. Based on the CDR3 plus reference TRBV7-2 and TRBJ2-1, the full variable domain is GAGVSQSPSNKVTEKGKDVELRCDPISGHTALYWYRQSLGQGLEFLIYFQGNSAPDKSGLPSDRFSAERTGGSVSTLTIQRTQQEDSAVYLCASSRSGSSYNEQFFGPGTRLTVL.

This clonotype was picked up many times. CDR3 DNA sequence: TGTGCCAGTATGACGGGAGCATCGACCGGGGAGCTGTTTTTT. Protein sequence: CASMTGASTGELFF. The rearrangement joins TRBV11-2 to TRBJ2-2; D perhaps matches TRBD2 (6 bases). V lost 9 bases and J 5 bases, leaving 16 bases between the germline ends. CDR1 and CDR2 (germline): SGHAT, FQNNGV. The CDR3 runs to 14 residues. Variable domain in full (rest from reference TRBV11-2 and TRBJ2-2): EAGVAQSPRYKIIEKRQSVAFWCNPISGHATLYWYQQILGQGPKLLIQFQNNGVVDDSQLPKDRFSAERLKGVDSTLKIQPAKLEDSAVYLCASMTGASTGELFFGEGSRLTVL.

J is TRBJ2-7 and V is TRBV4-1, with a tentative D call TRBD2 (5 bases). CDR1 and CDR2 from the germline V gene are MGHRA and YSYEKL. Trimming took off 4 bases at V and 5 bases at J, with 15 bases between the two ends. This CDR3 spans 14 amino acids. Here the CDR3 reads CASSPPGLRNEQYF. In DNA, the CDR3 is TGCGCCAGCAGCCCCCCCGGACTGAGGAACGAGCAGTACTTC.